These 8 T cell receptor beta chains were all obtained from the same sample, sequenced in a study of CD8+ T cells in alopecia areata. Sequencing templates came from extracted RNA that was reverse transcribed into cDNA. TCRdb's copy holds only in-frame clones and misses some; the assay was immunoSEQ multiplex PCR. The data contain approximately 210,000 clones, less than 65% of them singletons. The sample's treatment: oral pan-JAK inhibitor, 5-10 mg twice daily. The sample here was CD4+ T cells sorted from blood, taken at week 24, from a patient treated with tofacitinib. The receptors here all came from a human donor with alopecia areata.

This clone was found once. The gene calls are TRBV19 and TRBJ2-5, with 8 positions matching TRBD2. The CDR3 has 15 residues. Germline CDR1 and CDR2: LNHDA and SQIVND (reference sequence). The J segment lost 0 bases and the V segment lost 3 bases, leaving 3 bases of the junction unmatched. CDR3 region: CASSIQRGYQETQYF. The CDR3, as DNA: TGTGCCAGTAGTATTCAGCGGGGGTACCAAGAGACCCAGTACTTC.

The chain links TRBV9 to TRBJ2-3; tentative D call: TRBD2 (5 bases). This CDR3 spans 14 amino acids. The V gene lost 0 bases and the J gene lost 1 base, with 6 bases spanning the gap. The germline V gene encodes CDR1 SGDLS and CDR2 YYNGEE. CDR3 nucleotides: TGTGCCAGCAGCGTAGAAGCGGGCACAGATACGCAGTATTTT. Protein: CASSVEAGTDTQYF. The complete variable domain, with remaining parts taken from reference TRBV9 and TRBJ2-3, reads DSGVTQTPKHLITATGQRVTLRCSPRSGDLSVYWYQQSLDQGLQFLIQYYNGEERAKGNILERFSAQQFPDLHSELNLSSLELGDSALYFCASSVEAGTDTQYFGPGTRLTVL.

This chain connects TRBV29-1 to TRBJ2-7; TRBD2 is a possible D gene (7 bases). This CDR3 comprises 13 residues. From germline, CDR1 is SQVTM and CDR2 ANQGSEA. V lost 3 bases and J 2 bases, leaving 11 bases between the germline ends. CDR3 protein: CSVEGGAPYEQYF. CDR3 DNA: TGCAGCGTTGAGGGGGGGGCCCCCTACGAGCAGTACTTC.

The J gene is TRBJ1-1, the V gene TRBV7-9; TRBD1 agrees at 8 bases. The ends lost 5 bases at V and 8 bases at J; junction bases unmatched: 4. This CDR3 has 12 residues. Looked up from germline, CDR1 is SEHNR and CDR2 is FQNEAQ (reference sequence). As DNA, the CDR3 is TGTGCCAGCAGCCGGACAGGGAAGGAAGCTTTCTTT. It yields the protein CASSRTGKEAFF. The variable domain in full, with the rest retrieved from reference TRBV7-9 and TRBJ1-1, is DTGVSQNPRHKITKRGQNVTFRCDPISEHNRLYWYRQTLGQGPEFLTYFQNEAQLEKSRLLSDRFSAERPKGSFSTLEIQRTEQGDSAMYLCASSRTGKEAFFGQGTRLTVV.

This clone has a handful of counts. In DNA form, the CDR3 reads TGTGCCAGCAGACCTAGCGCAGGAGAGACCCAGTACTTC. Translation: CASRPSAGETQYF. The chain links TRBV9 to TRBJ2-5, with a weak D call TRBD2 (6 bases). CDR1 and CDR2 (germline): SGDLS, YYNGEE. V gave up 5 bases and J gave up 4 bases, with 12 bases separating them. This CDR3 is 13 amino acids long. Combining the CDR3 with reference TRBV9 and TRBJ2-5 gives the whole variable domain DSGVTQTPKHLITATGQRVTLRCSPRSGDLSVYWYQQSLDQGLQFLIQYYNGEERAKGNILERFSAQQFPDLHSELNLSSLELGDSALYFCASRPSAGETQYFGPGTRLLVL.

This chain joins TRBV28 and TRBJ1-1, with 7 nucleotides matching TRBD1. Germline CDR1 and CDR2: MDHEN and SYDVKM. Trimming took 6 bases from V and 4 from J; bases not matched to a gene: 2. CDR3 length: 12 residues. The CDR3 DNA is TGTGCCAGCAGCTCAGGGGGCACTGAAGCTTTCTTT. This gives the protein CASSSGGTEAFF.

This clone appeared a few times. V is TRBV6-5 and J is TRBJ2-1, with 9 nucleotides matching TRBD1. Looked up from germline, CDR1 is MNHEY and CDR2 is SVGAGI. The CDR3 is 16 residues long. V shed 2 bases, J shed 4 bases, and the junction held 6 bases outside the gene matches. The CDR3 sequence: CASSYSLGTGYNEQFF. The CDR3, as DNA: TGTGCCAGCAGTTACAGCCTAGGGACAGGGTACAATGAGCAGTTCTTC.

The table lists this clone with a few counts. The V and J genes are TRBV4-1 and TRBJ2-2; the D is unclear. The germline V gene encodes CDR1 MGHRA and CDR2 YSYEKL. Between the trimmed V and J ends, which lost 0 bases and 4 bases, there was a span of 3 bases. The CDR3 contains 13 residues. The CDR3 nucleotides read TGCGCCAGCAGCCAAGAGGTCACCGGGGAGCTGTTTTTT. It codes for CASSQEVTGELFF.